This entry lists 2 T cell receptor beta chains sequenced from one sample in a study of monozygotic twins with inflammatory bowel disease. TCRdb reprocessed the 5' RACE reads; each CDR3 protein has one entry and no DNA is given. Here the sample table reports about 450,000 distinct CDR3 sequences. Material: blood. These receptors were taken from a human donor with ulcerative colitis or Crohn's disease, or a healthy co-twin of an affected twin (not recorded which).

The CDR3 sequence is CASSLVGRGTNEKLFF. V gene TRBV5-1 combines with J gene TRBJ1-4; TCRdb selects TRBD1, and the lack of DNA leaves this call unchecked. The CDR3 sequence is 16 residues long. The germline CDR1 and CDR2 sequences are SGHRS and YFSETQ.

This sequence joins TRBV6-2 or TRBV6-3 and TRBJ2-3; without DNA, the TCRdb call of TRBD1 cannot be checked. Germline V gene data show CDR1 as MNHEY and CDR2 as SVGEGT. There are 17 residues in the CDR3. The CDR3 spells CASSRDRGLVVGDTQYF.